Each of the 19 T cell receptor beta chains below was sequenced from the same sample in a study of PD-L1 blockade in urothelial cancer. The repertoire was sequenced with immunoSEQ multiplex PCR; TCRdb's copy has only in-frame clones and lacks some. Among about 45,000 clones listed, more than 70% were seen once. The specimen was PBMCs, collected around atezolizumab (anti-PD-L1) treatment. Every receptor here comes from a man older than 75 with urothelial cancer.

The V call is TRBV7-2, the J call TRBJ2-1; tentative D call: TRBD2 (6 bases). V was shortened by 0 bases and J by 10 bases, with 10 bases between the two germline ends. The CDR3 loop spans 13 amino acids. Per germline, CDR1 SGHTA and CDR2 FQGNSA. The DNA for the CDR3 is TGTGCCAGCAGCTTAGCTTGGGGGGAGGAGCAGTTCTTC. Translating it yields CASSLAWGEEQFF.

The chain couples TRBV27 to TRBJ1-2, with D perhaps matching TRBD1 (6 bases). CDR1 is MNHEY, CDR2 SMNVEV, per germline (reference sequence). The ends were cut back, 10 bases at V and 1 base at J, with 19 bases in the middle. The CDR3 is 15 residues long. CDR3 DNA sequence: TGTGCCACATCCAACAGGGCGTCGGGTAACTATGGCTACACCTTC. This codes for CATSNRASGNYGYTF.

The J gene is TRBJ2-3, the V gene TRBV7-2; 7 bases are a match to TRBD1. The germline V gene encodes CDR1 SGHTA and CDR2 FQGNSA. V lost 5 bases, J lost 1 base, and 6 bases stayed unmatched. CDR3 length equals 15 residues. The CDR3 protein is CASSRGGTGTDTQYF. CDR3 DNA: TGTGCCAGCAGCCGAGGGGGCACGGGCACAGATACGCAGTATTTT.

The V call is TRBV5-3, the J call TRBJ2-2; the match to TRBD2 covers 13 bases. TRBV5-3 is an ORF, and what it does is uncertain. V gave up 0 bases and J gave up 2 bases; unmatched junction bases: 4. The CDR3 totals 18 residues. The CDR3 is CARSLVTSGRKNTGELFF. The CDR3 DNA reads as TGTGCCAGAAGCTTGGTGACTAGCGGGAGGAAAAACACCGGGGAGCTGTTTTTT.

CDR3 sequence reads: CASSTGHWSSYEQYF. The CDR3 DNA reads TGTGCCAGCAGTACGGGACACTGGAGCTCCTACGAGCAGTACTTC. The chain links TRBV6-6 to TRBJ2-7; TRBD1 is a possible D gene (6 bases). Trimming took 5 bases from V and 0 from J, leaving 14 bases between them. This CDR3 is built from 15 residues. Germline V lookup: CDR1 MNHNY, CDR2 SVGAGI (reference sequence).

The chain is built from TRBV7-2 and TRBJ2-5; 12 bases align to TRBD2. This CDR3 region has 15 residues. With 4 bases clipped from V and 3 bases from J, the junction kept 3 bases outside the gene matches. The germline CDR1 and CDR2 sequences are SGHTA and FQGNSA. CDR3: CASSSGLAGKETQYF. CDR3 sequence (DNA): TGTGCCAGCAGCTCGGGACTAGCGGGTAAAGAGACCCAGTACTTC.

The chain is built from TRBV27 and TRBJ2-7, with D perhaps TRBD2 (6 bases). CDR1 and CDR2 from the germline V gene are MNHEY and SMNVEV (reference sequence). CDR3 size: 14 residues. Trimming cost V 2 bases and J 4 bases, with 12 bases left between them. In DNA, the CDR3 is TGTGCCAGCAGTTTAGTCGGACTATCGTACGAGCAGTACTTC. Its protein product is CASSLVGLSYEQYF.

The chain couples TRBV6-5 to TRBJ2-4; 8 positions agree with TRBD1. V was pared by 6 bases and J by 7 bases, with 8 bases of the junction left unmatched. CDR1 is MNHEY, CDR2 SVGAGI, per germline. The CDR3 totals 14 residues. The CDR3 coding sequence is TGTGCCAGCAGACCTCGGACAGGGCAGAACATTCAGTACTTC. Protein sequence: CASRPRTGQNIQYF.

This chain uses TRBV5-3 with TRBJ2-4, with TRBD2 matching over 8 bases. TRBV5-3 is reported as an ORF; its role is uncertain. With V trimmed by 0 bases and J by 0 bases, 2 bases remained unmatched. The CDR3 is 16 residues long. CDR3 residues: CARSLGLAGAKNIQYF. DNA for the CDR3: TGTGCCAGAAGCTTGGGGCTAGCGGGAGCCAAAAACATTCAGTACTTC.

This clone was observed once. V usage is TRBV9 and J usage is TRBJ1-2, with D uncertain. The ends were cut back, 2 bases at V and 8 bases at J, with 19 bases in the middle. Germline assignment: CDR1 SGDLS and CDR2 YYNGEE. The CDR3 contains 15 residues. For the CDR3, the DNA is TGTGCCAGCAGCGTCGGGTTAGGAGGTGGAGGAGGCTACACCTTC. Translation: CASSVGLGGGGGYTF.

This chain uses TRBV11-2 with TRBJ2-6, with a weak D call TRBD2 (6 bases). V was clipped by 0 bases and J by 4 bases, with 13 bases between them. Germline CDR1 is SGHAT and CDR2 is FQNNGV. The CDR3 covers 17 residues. In nucleotides, the CDR3 is TGTGCCAGCAGCTTAGACTGGGCGGGGTCGGGGGCCAACGTCCTGACTTTC. It yields the protein CASSLDWAGSGANVLTF.

The genes are TRBV18 and TRBJ2-3; TRBD2 agrees at 10 bases. V gave up 4 bases and J gave up 4 bases; unmatched junction bases: 2. CDR1 is KGHSH, CDR2 LQKENI, per germline. CDR3 size: 14 residues. For the CDR3, the DNA is TGTGCCAGCTCACTAGGACTAGCGGCAGATACGCAGTATTTT. As protein: CASSLGLAADTQYF.

The chain recombines TRBV30 with TRBJ2-5, with D unresolved. Germline CDR1 GTSNPN, CDR2 SVGIG (reference sequence). The CDR3 covers 13 residues. With 1 base removed from V and 4 bases from J, the gap between germline ends came to 10 bases. This chain's CDR3 is CAWSGRLRETQYF. CDR3 sequence (DNA): TGTGCCTGGAGTGGCAGGTTGAGAGAGACCCAGTACTTC.

The CDR3 protein is CASSQAGSTDTQYF. The CDR3 nucleotides are TGCGCCAGCAGCCAAGCGGGAAGCACAGATACGCAGTATTTT. The rearrangement joins TRBV4-3 to TRBJ2-3; TRBD2 might be the D (5 bases). V lost 1 base to trimming and J lost 0 bases, with 5 bases between them. The V gene's germline CDR1 is LGHNA and CDR2 YSLEER. The CDR3 length is 14 residues.

The chain recombines TRBV2 with TRBJ2-3; maybe TRBD1 (6 bases). Trimming left V 3 bases short and J 1 base short, with 11 bases between. This CDR3 is 15 amino acids long. Germline V gives CDR1 SNHLY, CDR2 FYNNEI. The CDR3 DNA is TGTGCCAGCAGTGACCGGGACATTGGCACAGATACGCAGTATTTT. It yields the protein CASSDRDIGTDTQYF. The variable domain in full, completed from reference TRBV2 and TRBJ2-3, reads EPEVTQTPSHQVTQMGQEVILRCVPISNHLYFYWYRQILGQKVEFLVSFYNNEISEKSEIFDDQFSVERPDGSNFTLKIRSTKLEDSAMYFCASSDRDIGTDTQYFGPGTRLTVL.

J is TRBJ1-1 and V is TRBV7-8; maybe TRBD1 (5 bases). This CDR3 spans 15 amino acids. V was clipped by 2 bases and J by 6 bases, with 16 bases between them. Germline loops: CDR1 SGHVS, CDR2 FQNEAQ. The CDR3 loop reads CASSLMGVGGSEAFF. CDR3 DNA: TGTGCCAGCAGCTTAATGGGTGTGGGGGGGTCTGAAGCTTTCTTT.

The chain recombines TRBV10-3 with TRBJ1-2, with D possibly matching TRBD1 (6 bases). V was cut by 10 bases and J by 7 bases, with 19 bases left in between. CDR1 and CDR2 (germline): ENHRY, SYGVKD. The CDR3 extends over 13 amino acids. The DNA of the CDR3 is TGTGCCACCCCAGCCCAGGGGACGGGTGGCTACACCTTC. Its translation is CATPAQGTGGYTF.

The chain is built from TRBV7-8 and TRBJ1-2; D might be TRBD1 (5 bases). The germline CDR1 and CDR2 sequences are SGHVS and FQNEAQ. The CDR3 runs 15 residues. Trimming removed 1 base at V and 4 bases at J, with 13 bases between. CDR3 DNA: TGTGCCAGCAGCTTAGGGCAGGGCGCAGGCTATGGCTACACCTTC. It yields the protein CASSLGQGAGYGYTF.

Here the CDR3 DNA reads TGTGCCAGCAGCTTAGGGGGGGTTGACACCGGGGAGCTGTTTTTT. It specifies CASSLGGVDTGELFF. The chain combines TRBV11-2 with TRBJ2-2; tentative D call: TRBD2 (6 bases). Germline V gene lookup returns CDR1 SGHAT and CDR2 FQNNGV. The CDR3 has 15 amino acids. V was pared by 1 base and J by 3 bases, with 9 bases between.